The sequence of this TCR beta chain was determined in a study of long-term antiretroviral therapy in people with HIV. Points from the study as a whole: Repertoires looked antigen-experienced, with only a slight naive shift after ART.

Comment on this clone: Its antigen remains unknown.

United States facilities provided treatment to all participants with HIV. Survey level was the resolution at which the v3.0 immunoSEQ assay ran. Sequencing was performed with immunoSEQ multiplex PCR; in TCRdb, only in-frame clones are kept and a portion is missing. Among 20,000 to 25,000 clones, about four fifths were seen once, and the ten largest hold 6% to 8%. This clonotype was sampled from a man aged 30-40 years with HIV. Material: unsorted PBMCs, obtained 1.5 years after starting antiretroviral therapy.

This CDR3 reads CASSYGPTLGDTEAFF. The CDR3 DNA follows: TGTGCCAGCAGTTACGGGCCGACCCTAGGGGACACTGAAGCTTTCTTT. This chain connects TRBV6-6 to TRBJ1-1; weak D call: TRBD1 (5 bases). This CDR3 has 16 amino acids. Germline assignment: CDR1 MNHNY and CDR2 SVGAGI (reference sequence). Trimming left V 2 bases short and J 3 bases short, with 16 bases between.